The source of this T cell receptor (beta chain) is a study of OX40 agonist ivuxolimab in advanced cancers. Background on the study: Partial responses were achieved by three patients, of whom one had hepatocellular carcinoma and two had cutaneous melanoma. Study results and caveats: Expansion of clones was among the lowest in partial responders at 0.1-3.0 mg/kg.

Germline V gene data show CDR1 as SGHAT and CDR2 as FQNNGV. This CDR3 comprises 15 residues. Trimming shortened V by 1 base and J by 5 bases, and 14 bases separated the two germline ends. This clone was detected once. Its antigen is undetermined. Measured with immunoSEQ multiplex PCR; TCRdb has only the in-frame clones, and not every one. The sample lists approximately 54,000 clones, approximately 90% seen once, with around 9.3% in the top ten. The chain couples TRBV11-2 to TRBJ2-5; TRBD1 might be the D (5 bases). Here the sequenced sample was CD4+ or CD8+ T cells sorted from blood, taken in a trial of the OX40 agonist ivuxolimab. This TCR derives from an adult with an advanced solid tumor such as melanoma, head and neck, liver or kidney cancer. CDR3 in DNA: TGTGCCAGCAGCTTAGGGGGCAGTGGGTGGGAGACCCAGTACTTC. Translation: CASSLGGSGWETQYF.